These T cell receptor beta chains were read from a single sample in a study of blood T cell repertoires in COVID-19. Libraries were prepared by immunoSEQ multiplex PCR; TCRdb keeps only in-frame clonotypes and omits some of them. The sample has hundreds of thousands of clones, roughly 80% seen once. What was sequenced was peripheral blood. The origin of the receptors is a woman in her sixties or seventies with active or convalescent COVID-19. Each CDR3 is given without its conserved first and last residue.

v_call	j_call	cdr3_aa
TRBV7-8	TRBJ2-5	ASSLRHTGGIPETQY
TRBV7-9	TRBJ1-2	ASSLGQGGYGYT
TRBV15	TRBJ2-7	ATAAGPTYEQY
TRBV28	TRBJ1-1	ASRPRGSWNTEAF
TRBV6-5	TRBJ2-3	ASSSTRAGGDTQY
TRBV20-1	TRBJ2-3	SPGQDTQY
TRBV4-1	TRBJ1-1	ASSQDSAGQGASTEAF
TRBV6-5	TRBJ1-5	ATVSQGNSNQPQH
TRBV7-2	TRBJ2-1	ASSYDGGGYNEQF
TRBV18	TRBJ1-1	ASSLSDRSEAF
TRBV7-2	TRBJ2-5	ASSRGGWYQETQY
TRBV7-9	TRBJ1-1	ASSPGEFGAF
TRBV3-1/TRBV3-2	TRBJ1-5	ASSQGGQPQH
TRBV28	TRBJ2-4	ASTKSGQAKNIQY
TRBV11-2	TRBJ1-1	ASSLRRNTEAF
TRBV6-2/TRBV6-3	TRBJ1-5	ASSYAGASNQPQH
TRBV19	TRBJ1-1	ASSQGAPEAF
TRBV7-2	TRBJ2-7	ASSLNPGQGTSEQY
TRBV9	TRBJ1-3	ASSVGYQASSGNTIY
TRBV10-3	TRBJ1-1	AISSDRGGTEAF
TRBV7-2	TRBJ2-5	ASSLVWAQETQY
TRBV27	TRBJ1-5	ASSDRRYQPQH
TRBV7-2	TRBJ2-1	ASSLGSGSSYNEQF
TRBV18	TRBJ1-5	ASSPLGGDQPQH
TRBV2	TRBJ2-5	ASTGGGETQY
TRBV6-6	TRBJ2-3	ASSYSRGRGRTQY
TRBV15	TRBJ2-4	ATSSGDRQLAKNIQY
TRBV5-1	TRBJ1-1	ASSLDSGTRAEAF
TRBV6-1	TRBJ1-5	ASSERRRGSNQPQH
TRBV6-5	TRBJ1-2	ASRPTGIYGYT
TRBV19	TRBJ1-5	ASSIATGGRSNQPQH
TRBV29-1	TRBJ1-2	SVGAGGYGYT
TRBV5-1	TRBJ1-3	ASSFYAGNSGNTIY
TRBV3-1/TRBV3-2	TRBJ1-6	ARLLAARPPFYNSPLH
TRBV4-1	TRBJ2-6	ASTRSPGQGASGANVLT
TRBV9	TRBJ1-2	ASSNRGDYGYT
TRBV7-2	TRBJ1-6	ASSLPGRGQIMGSPLH
TRBV6-5	TRBJ1-3	ASSSRQGRSGNTIY
TRBV6-5	TRBJ1-2	ASSPDRGLYGYT
TRBV19	TRBJ1-1	ASSKDRATEAF
TRBV19	TRBJ1-2	ASSIGTSLSLGYT
TRBV7-2	TRBJ2-1	ASSLAPSGTSYNEQF
TRBV20-1	TRBJ2-1	SAPSPEQF
TRBV27	TRBJ1-2	ASSPRVALYGYT
TRBV4-1	TRBJ2-3	ASSQGLVGTDTQY
TRBV5-1	TRBJ2-7	ASSFIGPGAGRTDPPYEQY
TRBV2	TRBJ1-2	ASTVDRRLGWT
TRBV19	TRBJ1-2	ASRKAPEAYGYT
TRBV5-6	TRBJ1-2	ASSLGRRGRYGYT
TRBV9	TRBJ2-1	ASSTGGNEQF
TRBV18	TRBJ1-5	ASSPTGTGMIQGQPQH
TRBV9	TRBJ2-5	ASSFRQGETQY
TRBV5-1	TRBJ2-1	ASSLPGQIWEQF
TRBV5-1	TRBJ1-6	ASSGGQGVNSPLH
TRBV6-5	TRBJ2-7	ASNPGTGLYEQY
TRBV6-5	TRBJ1-6	ASSYSAGTVNSPLH
TRBV2	TRBJ2-7	ASSDRDRSYEQY